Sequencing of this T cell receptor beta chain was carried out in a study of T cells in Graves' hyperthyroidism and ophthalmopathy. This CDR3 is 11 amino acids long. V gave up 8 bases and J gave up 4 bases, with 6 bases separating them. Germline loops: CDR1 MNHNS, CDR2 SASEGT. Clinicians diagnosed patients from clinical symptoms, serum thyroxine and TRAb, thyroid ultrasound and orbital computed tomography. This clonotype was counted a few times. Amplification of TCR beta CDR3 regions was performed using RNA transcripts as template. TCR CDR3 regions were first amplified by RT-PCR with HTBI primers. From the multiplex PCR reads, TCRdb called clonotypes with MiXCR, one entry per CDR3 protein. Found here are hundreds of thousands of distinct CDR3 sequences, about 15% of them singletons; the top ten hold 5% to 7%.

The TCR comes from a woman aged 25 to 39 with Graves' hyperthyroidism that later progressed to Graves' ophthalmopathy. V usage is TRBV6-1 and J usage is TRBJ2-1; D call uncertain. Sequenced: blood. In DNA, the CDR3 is TGTGCCAGCGGGTATTACAATGAGCAGTTCTTC. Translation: CASGYYNEQFF.